This T cell receptor (beta chain) was sequenced in a study of blood T cell repertoires in COVID-19. Study-level background: Acute and convalescent COVID-19 samples came from the United States, Italy and Spain. T cells, B-cell-depleted T cells, or PBMCs supplied cDNA or gDNA.

In the original analysis: The authors estimated nucleated cell counts from reference gene primer amplification. Data came from immunoSEQ multiplex PCR; TCRdb stores just in-frame clones and leaves some out. That table is the source of V, J and clone size, and D and trimming were worked out from the DNA. The data hold some 220,000 clones, with 83% observed a single time. The J segment lost 6 bases and the V segment lost 4 bases, leaving 13 bases of the junction unmatched. The CDR3 covers 16 residues. Germline V gives CDR1 LGHNA, CDR2 YNFKEQ. Seattle patients were enrolled during active infection and followed longitudinally.

The specimen sequenced was peripheral blood. The rearrangement joins TRBV4-2 to TRBJ2-7; TRBD1 matches at 9 bases. The sequence derives from a woman aged 30 to 39 with COVID-19, enrolled during active disease. CDR3 amino acids: CASSPRPGTGFSEQYF. The CDR3 DNA reads as TGTGCCAGCAGCCCACGTCCCGGGACAGGGTTCAGCGAGCAGTACTTC.